The next 28 T cell receptor beta chains were all read from a single sample in a study of tumor and adjacent non-tumor tissue in lung cancer. This sample's RNA came from whole unsorted tissue. TCRbeta libraries were built with three rounds of nested PCR, modified from ARM-PCR. TCRdb reprocessed the multiplex PCR reads via MiXCR and lists one record per CDR3 protein. Among approximately 120,000 distinct CDR3 sequences listed, roughly 75% were seen once. Sequencing input: lung tumor tissue. These receptors were collected from a woman aged 55-70 years with non-small cell lung cancer.

Points on this clonotype: A much larger clone lies one base from this, so it may be a read error. The chain combines TRBV10-3 with TRBJ1-5, with D hard to call. Germline CDR1 and CDR2: ENHRY and SYGVKD. The CDR3 runs to 13 residues. CDR3: CAISVGSNQSQHF. CDR3 nucleotides: TGTGCCATCAGTGTGGGTAGCAATCAGTCCCAGCATTTT.

A remark on this clonotype: The germline gene is not matched at one end of the junction; a read error may be the cause. This sequence joins TRBV6-4 and TRBJ1-2, with D unclear. CDR1 MRHNA and CDR2 SNTAGT come from the germline V gene. This CDR3 comprises 17 residues. The CDR3 DNA reads as TGTGCCAGCAGGGTCCCTCCGGATAGCAAAAGAGTCTATGGCTATACCTTC. Translated, it gives CASRVPPDSKRVYGYTF.

V and J are TRBV6-2 or TRBV6-3 and TRBJ2-1; no clear D. Germline V CDR1 and CDR2: MNHEY, SVGEGT. V was cut by 9 bases and J by 3 bases, with 12 bases left in between. The CDR3 totals 13 residues. The CDR3 sequence is CASAGSFYNEQFF. The CDR3 DNA follows: TGTGCCAGTGCCGGTAGCTTCTACAATGAGCAGTTCTTC.

J is TRBJ2-6 and V is TRBV5-1, with D possibly TRBD1 on 6 matching bases. Trimming took off 2 bases at V and 0 bases at J, with 9 bases between the two ends. The CDR3 extends over 16 amino acids. CDR1 is SGHRS and CDR2 is YFSETQ in the germline V gene. The CDR3 here is CASSFGQSSGANVLTF. CDR3 sequence (DNA): TGCGCCAGCAGCTTTGGACAGAGCTCTGGGGCCAACGTCCTGACTTTC.

Note on this clonotype: One end of the junction is discordant with germline, which a read error may explain. The rearrangement joins TRBV20-1 to TRBJ2-7, with TRBD2 identical over 7 bases. The CDR3 covers 15 residues. Germline assignment: CDR1 DFQATT and CDR2 SNEGSKA (reference sequence). The CDR3 DNA reads TGCAGTGCTGGGTTACCGGGAGGCCTCTCCTACGAGGAGTACTTC. This encodes CSAGLPGGLSYEEYF.

The chain uses TRBV5-6 and TRBJ2-5; D might be TRBD2 (6 bases). Trimming took 6 bases from V and 3 from J, leaving 24 bases between them. Germline CDR1 is SGHDT and CDR2 is YYEEEE. This CDR3 contains 17 residues. CDR3 nucleotides: TGTGCCAGCATCCCGGATAGGGGTGCGGGAATCGAAGAGACCCAGTACTTC. This translates into CASIPDRGAGIEETQYF.

On this clonotype itself: This may be a read error, as it is one base from a much larger clone. The chain carries TRBV12-3 or TRBV12-4 and TRBJ2-1; 8 bases agree with TRBD1. This CDR3 has 17 amino acids. V trimming: 1 base; J trimming: 9 bases; junction bases outside the gene matches: 14. CDR3 in DNA: TGTGCCAGCAGTTTAGGGCGCCCAGGGGGCTTTATGGGTGAGCAGTTCTTC. This translates into CASSLGRPGGFMGEQFF.

To note about this clonotype: A much larger clone differs by one base, so this may be a read error. The V gene is TRBV28, the J gene TRBJ2-2, with D possibly TRBD2 on 5 matching bases. Germline lookup yields CDR1 MDHEN and CDR2 SYDVKM. This CDR3 region has 11 residues. The CDR3 coding sequence is TGTGCCAGCGGGTGGCAGAGGGAGCTGCTTTTT. Protein sequence: CASGWQRELLF.

With respect to this clonotype: At one of its ends the junction is not consistent with the germline gene, which may arise from a read error. This chain joins TRBV29-1 and TRBJ1-2; a weak D match, TRBD1 (6 bases). This CDR3 comprises 15 residues. Germline CDR1 and CDR2: SQVTM and ANQGSEA. CDR3 sequence: CSAKPLGTQHYDYTF. The DNA of the CDR3 is TGCAGCGCTAAGCCCCTTGGGACACAACACTATGACTACACCTTC.

A note on this clonotype: At one end the junction does not follow the germline gene, possibly because of a read error. The J gene is TRBJ2-7, the V gene TRBV29-1; weak D call: TRBD2 (6 bases). Per germline, CDR1 SQVTM and CDR2 ANQGSEA. CDR3 size: 12 residues. The CDR3 reads CGVERGSGLKYF. The CDR3 coding sequence is TGCGGCGTTGAAAGAGGGTCGGGACTGAAGTACTTC.

To note about this clonotype: At one of its ends the junction is not consistent with the germline gene, which may arise from a read error. The chain uses TRBV11-1 and TRBJ2-3, with TRBD2 matching 7 bases. Germline loops: CDR1 SGHAT, CDR2 FQDESV (reference sequence). CDR3 length equals 13 residues. The CDR3 here is CASSLLAEDRQYF. CDR3 in DNA: TGTGCCAGCAGCTTACTAGCGGAAGATAGGCAGTATTTT. Based on the CDR3 plus reference TRBV11-1 and TRBJ2-3, the full variable domain is EAEVAQSPRYKITEKSQAVAFWCDPISGHATLYWYRQILGQGPELLVQFQDESVVDDSQLPKDRFSAERLKGVDSTLKIQPAELGDSAMYLCASSLLAEDRQYFGPGTRLTVL.

This chain links TRBV28 with TRBJ2-1, with 9 bases matching TRBD1. The CDR3 is 16 amino acids. Germline V CDR1 and CDR2: MDHEN, SYDVKM. With 6 bases clipped from V and 2 bases from J, the junction kept 8 bases outside the gene matches. This CDR3 reads CASRTGTGNPYNEQFF. In DNA, the CDR3 is TGTGCCAGCAGGACGGGGACAGGGAACCCCTACAATGAGCAGTTCTTC.

This clonotype appeared a few times. This may be a read error, as it is one base from a much larger clone. The genes are TRBV5-1 and TRBJ2-1, with unresolved D. The CDR3 runs to 14 residues. The V end lost 2 bases, the J end lost 5 bases, and 11 bases lay between the germline ends. Per the germline V gene, CDR1 is SGHRS and CDR2 is YFSETQ. This CDR3 is CASSLGRVNNEQFF. CDR3 nucleotides: TGCGCCAGCAGCTTAGGACGGGTAAACAATGAGCAGTTCTTC.

The genes are TRBV11-3 and TRBJ2-2, with D maybe TRBD2 (5 bases). V lost 3 bases and J lost 2, with 16 bases in between. The CDR3 sequence is 17 residues long. Germline V gene sequence: CDR1 SGHNT, CDR2 YENEEA. The CDR3 coding sequence is TGTGCCAGCAGCTTCAAATCAGCGGACCTAAACACCGGGGAGCTGTTTTTT. Its protein is CASSFKSADLNTGELFF.

Comment on this clonotype: The junction differs from germline at one of its ends, possibly a read error. This chain joins TRBV6-2 or TRBV6-3 and TRBJ2-7; D may match TRBD1 or TRBD2 (5 bases each). Germline-derived CDR1 and CDR2 are MNHEY and SVGEGT. This CDR3 spans 14 amino acids. The CDR3 coding sequence is TGTACCAGCAGTACCCGGGGCGGATCCTACGGGCAGTACTTC. Encoded protein: CTSSTRGGSYGQYF.

Concerning this clonotype itself: An end of the junction differs from the germline gene, which may be a read error. The chain combines TRBV11-1 with TRBJ1-5, with a weak D call TRBD1 (6 bases). Looked up from germline, CDR1 is SGHAT and CDR2 is FQDESV (reference sequence). The CDR3 contains 13 residues. The CDR3 region has the DNA TGTGTCAGCGCTCGGGGGGCCGATCAGCCCCAGCATTTT. Its translation is CVSARGADQPQHF.

In the case of this clonotype: Given the absence of the conserved phenylalanine or tryptophan at the CDR3 end, a read error is likely. V gene TRBV4-3 combines with J gene TRBJ1-5, with a tentative D call TRBD1 (6 bases). The germline gives CDR1 LGHNA, CDR2 YSLEER. The CDR3 totals 13 residues. The CDR3 DNA sequence: TGCGTCAGCAGCCAACGACAGGATCAGCCCCAGCATATT. It codes for CVSSQRQDQPQHI.

The chain is built from TRBV5-4 and TRBJ1-2; 9 positions match TRBD1. With 6 bases clipped from V and 14 bases from J, the junction kept 8 bases outside the gene matches. From germline, CDR1 is SGHNT and CDR2 YYREEE (reference sequence). The CDR3 contains 11 residues. Here the CDR3 DNA reads TGTGCCAGCATACGGGACAGGGCCCTAACCTTC. The encoded protein is CASIRDRALTF.

Concerning this clonotype: Germline is not matched at one junction end, which may reflect a read error. V usage is TRBV20-1 and J usage is TRBJ1-5; 10 bases are a match to TRBD1. Germline V gene sequence: CDR1 DFQATT, CDR2 SNEGSKA (reference sequence). CDR3 length equals 17 residues. CDR3 sequence (DNA): TGCAGTGTTAGAGATATTCAGGGACAGGGGAACAATCAGACCCAGCATTTT. Its protein is CSVRDIQGQGNNQTQHF.

This clonotype was counted ten times or more. The chain has TRBV29-1 and TRBJ1-2; TRBD1 agrees at 9 bases. CDR1 and CDR2 from the germline V gene are SQVTM and ANQGSEA. The CDR3 has 13 amino acids. After removal of 5 bases from V and 7 bases from J, the junction contained 8 bases not matched to a gene. The CDR3 DNA reads as TGCAGCGTTCCACAGGGGGCCAGTCGTGGCTACACCTTC. This codes for CSVPQGASRGYTF. Full variable domain (remainder filled in from reference TRBV29-1 and TRBJ1-2): SAVISQKPSRDICQRGTSLTIQCQVDSQVTMMFWYRQQPGQSLTLIATANQGSEATYESGFVIDKFPISRPNLTFSTLTVSNMSPEDSSIYLCSVPQGASRGYTFGSGTRLTVV.

Concerning this clonotype: Possible read error: a much larger clone is one base away. The chain links TRBV20-1 to TRBJ2-1, with 10 bases aligning to TRBD2. The CDR3 extends over 15 amino acids. CDR1 DFQATT and CDR2 SNEGSKA come from the germline V gene (reference sequence). With 7 bases clipped from V and 5 bases from J, the junction kept 11 bases outside the gene matches. The CDR3 nucleotides read TGCAGTGTTATTCCCAGGAGCGGGAGGGACAATGAGCAGTTCTTC. It codes for CSVIPRSGRDNEQFF.

The chain carries TRBV6-6 and TRBJ2-5; maybe TRBD1 (5 bases). Germline loops: CDR1 MNHNY, CDR2 SVGAGI (reference sequence). The CDR3 loop spans 14 amino acids. The V and J ends lost 2 bases and 6 bases respectively, with 13 bases between them. CDR3 sequence: CASSYRYGQKTQYF. DNA of the CDR3: TGTGCCAGCAGTTACCGGTACGGACAAAAGACCCAGTACTTC.

The table lists this clonotype with many counts. The chain links TRBV4-3 to TRBJ2-2; TRBD2 aligns across 8 bases. Per germline, CDR1 LGHNA and CDR2 YSLEER. V trimming: 0 bases; J trimming: 8 bases; junction bases outside the gene matches: 11. CDR3 size: 17 residues. The CDR3 reads CASSQEGAAGGSGELFF. The CDR3 coding sequence is TGCGCCAGCAGCCAAGAAGGCGCGGCGGGGGGTTCGGGGGAGCTGTTTTTT.

The chain employs TRBV5-4 and TRBJ2-3; 9 bases line up with TRBD1. With V trimmed by 4 bases and J by 7 bases, 10 bases remained unmatched. The CDR3 has 15 amino acids. Germline V gene sequence: CDR1 SGHNT, CDR2 YYREEE (reference sequence). CDR3 protein: CASSPTGGATNTQYF. The CDR3 DNA is TGTGCCAGCAGCCCGACAGGGGGAGCAACAAATACGCAGTATTTT.

Concerning this clonotype itself: A much larger clonotype is one base distant, so this may be a read error. The rearrangement uses TRBV6-2 or TRBV6-3 and TRBJ2-1, with D possibly called TRBD1 or TRBD2 (5 bases each). V was clipped by 5 bases and J by 7 bases, with 15 bases between them. Germline assignment: CDR1 MNHEY and CDR2 SVGEGT. The CDR3 totals 14 residues. CDR3 region: CASSVGTAANEQFF. DNA for the CDR3: TGTGCCAGCAGTGTCGGGACGGCAGCAAATGAGCAGTTCTTC.

Worth noting for this clonotype: As the CDR3 is not closed by the conserved phenylalanine or tryptophan, this likely results from a read error. The chain carries TRBV7-9 and TRBJ2-5; 9 positions match TRBD1. This CDR3 contains 15 residues. Per germline, CDR1 SEHNR and CDR2 FQNEAQ (reference sequence). V gave up 7 bases and J gave up 1 base; unmatched junction bases: 7. CDR3 protein: CASIRIQGAQETQYL. CDR3 DNA: TGTGCCAGCATCCGGATACAGGGGGCCCAAGAGACCCAGTACCTC.

This clonotype was seen ten or more times. The chain combines TRBV20-1 with TRBJ2-1, with 8 bases that match TRBD2. Germline V CDR1 and CDR2: DFQATT, SNEGSKA (reference sequence). V was pared by 3 bases and J by 4 bases, with 5 bases of the junction left unmatched. This CDR3 spans 14 amino acids. CDR3 DNA: TGCAGTGCTAGCGGGGGGGCCGGGTACAATGAGCAGTTCTTC. Translating gives CSASGGAGYNEQFF.

As concerns this clonotype: A read error may account for a junction end that differs from germline. The chain is built from TRBV29-1 and TRBJ1-4, with TRBD1 matching 8 bases. Germline CDR1 SQVTM, CDR2 ANQGSEA. The CDR3 contains 12 residues. CDR3 sequence (DNA): TGCAGGGCCTTGACAGGGGACGAAATACTGTTTTTT. As protein: CRALTGDEILFF.